This T cell receptor beta chain was obtained from a study of T cell changes during pregnancy in multiple sclerosis. Here immunoSEQ multiplex PCR was the method, and the copy in TCRdb shows in-frame clones only, minus some. This table holds about 23,000 clones, roughly nine tenths found once. J lost 5 bases, V lost 5 bases, and 10 bases had no gene match. The germline V gene encodes CDR1 MRHNA and CDR2 SNTAGT. This CDR3 region has 16 residues. The receptor was derived from a female donor with multiple sclerosis, enrolled in a pregnancy study. V is TRBV6-4 and J is TRBJ2-1, with 9 nucleotides matching TRBD2. Sequences were derived from CD8+ T cells from peripheral blood mononuclear cells, sampled after pregnancy. The CDR3 here is CASSRIAGEGHNEQFF. CDR3 in DNA: TGTGCCAGCAGTCGGATAGCGGGAGAAGGACACAATGAGCAGTTCTTC.